This T cell receptor beta chain is from a study of cytomegalovirus exposure and HLA in healthy donors. Study overall: Later, an analysis reported that the 95 to 150 validation repertoires had used the same platform as the 666 first-cohort repertoires. Study outcomes and limitations: Among TCR beta chains, those listed as cytomegalovirus-associated numbered about 160.

CDR1 KGHSH and CDR2 LQKENI come from the germline V gene. This CDR3 is built from 12 residues. Between the trimmed V and J ends, which lost 5 bases and 7 bases, there was a span of 9 bases. The table came from immunoSEQ multiplex PCR; TCRdb's copy has only in-frame clones and leaves some out. This table has some 150,000 clones, 75% to 90% appearing once. As to this clone: Its antigen remains unknown.

Sequencing used PBMCs. The clonotype originates from a man between 18 and 29 years old in good health and CMV-seropositive. The gene calls are TRBV18 and TRBJ1-5; perhaps TRBD1 as D (6 bases). The CDR3 nucleotides are TGTGCCAGCTCATCGCAGGGGCAGCCCCAGCATTTT. Its translation is CASSSQGQPQHF.